Presented here are 5 T cell receptor beta chains from one specimen sequenced in a study of T cells in tuberculosis (dated by TCRdb to 2017 to 2018). Libraries were prepared through the immunoSEQ multiplex PCR assay. What TCRdb holds here is the immuneACCESS table cut down to in-frame rearrangements. Part of the clones is not present; checked against another copy, under half of the missing clones reflect an unresolved V gene, and the others are unexplained. The sample data list 30,000 to 35,000 clones, and over 85% of these were observed just once. The leading ten clones occupy about an eighth of the sample. What this sample's time point label stands for: new active TB diagnosis, blood taken before or within 7 days of starting treatment. This sample comprised PBMCs, obtained at tuberculosis diagnosis. These receptors were collected from an adult with tuberculosis.

The V gene is TRBV28, the J gene TRBJ2-7; 7 bases agree with TRBD1. This CDR3 has 16 residues. Germline lookup yields CDR1 MDHEN and CDR2 SYDVKM. Trimming at V came to 3 bases and at J to 0 bases, leaving 8 bases not matched to a gene. CDR3 loop: CASSLLGPGGSYEQYF. CDR3 DNA sequence: TGTGCCAGCAGTTTGCTTGGACCAGGGGGCTCCTACGAGCAGTACTTC.

The chain recombines TRBV2 with TRBJ1-5; weak D call: TRBD1 (6 bases). Germline V gene data show CDR1 as SNHLY and CDR2 as FYNNEI. This CDR3 spans 13 amino acids. V was pared by 6 bases and J by 5 bases, with 11 bases between. DNA of the CDR3: TGTGCCAGCAGCCAGGGGCTGGATCAGCCCCAGCATTTT. It yields the protein CASSQGLDQPQHF.

This clone showed up just once. The germline gene is not matched at one end of the junction; a read error may be the cause. The gene calls are TRBV7-7 and TRBJ2-1; 9 nucleotides align to TRBD2. This CDR3 contains 13 residues. Germline CDR1 SSHAT, CDR2 FNYEAQ (reference sequence). CDR3 loop: CASSTGLANEQFF. In nucleotides, the CDR3 is TGTGCTAGCAGCACGGGACTAGCTAATGAGCAGTTCTTC.

The rearrangement uses TRBV6-4 and TRBJ2-7, with 12 bases identical to TRBD2. Germline V gene data show CDR1 as MRHNA and CDR2 as SNTAGT. The CDR3 covers 13 residues. The ends lost 6 bases at V and 12 bases at J; junction bases unmatched: 9. CDR3 residues: CASSRTSGEPVYF. As DNA, the CDR3 is TGTGCCAGCAGCAGGACTAGCGGGGAGCCCGTGTACTTC.

V gene TRBV30 combines with J gene TRBJ2-1; D perhaps matches TRBD2 (6 bases). The CDR3 spans 13 residues. CDR1 GTSNPN and CDR2 SVGIG come from the germline V gene (reference sequence). The V end was cut by 3 bases, the J end by 4 bases, with 10 bases between. The CDR3 DNA sequence: TGTGCCTGGAGCCGCGGGGATTACAATGAGCAGTTCTTC. Its translation: CAWSRGDYNEQFF.